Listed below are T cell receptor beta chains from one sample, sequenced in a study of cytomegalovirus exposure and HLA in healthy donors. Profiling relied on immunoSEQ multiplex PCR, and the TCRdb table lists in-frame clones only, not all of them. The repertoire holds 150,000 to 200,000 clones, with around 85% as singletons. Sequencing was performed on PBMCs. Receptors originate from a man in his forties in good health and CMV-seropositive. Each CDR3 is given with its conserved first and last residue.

CDR3: CASSVASGGALRTDTQYF
V: TRBV9

CDR3: CASSLVEGNSPLHF
V: TRBV5-4

CDR3: CASSPARNTGELFF
V: TRBV18

CDR3: CASSGTGNQPQHF
V: TRBV18

CDR3: CASAAGAPGIQYF
V: TRBV27

CDR3: CASRVGHTTNEKLFF
V: TRBV2

CDR3: CASSLETGGYEQYF
V: TRBV7-3

CDR3: CASTFRGGNTEAFF
V: TRBV5-4

CDR3: CASSQRPPTGSDTEAFF
V: TRBV4-1

CDR3: CASRGLAASYEQYF
V: TRBV27

CDR3: CASSPSGTGNTEAFF
V: TRBV7-9

CDR3: CAWHRGQAEAFF
V: TRBV30

CDR3: CASSKQGPNTEAFF
V: TRBV7-6

CDR3: CASSSMDIYNEQFF
V: TRBV5-4

CDR3: CASRMTGFGANVLTF
V: TRBV28

CDR3: CASRLVGTGWGGPRTEAFF
V: TRBV5-1

CDR3: CASSLSTDNYGYTF
V: TRBV7-2

CDR3: CASSLDLRRYNEQFF
V: TRBV5-1

CDR3: CASSLWSQGGTEAFF
V: TRBV5-8

CDR3: CASTGTGSNQPQHF
V: TRBV6-6

CDR3: CASSLTGSPLHF
V: TRBV13

CDR3: CSARIAAEAFF
V: TRBV20-1

CDR3: CASSISGTGPFYIQYF
V: TRBV19

CDR3: CASSTQGYGYTF
V: TRBV5-1

CDR3: CASSVYSGQETQYF
V: TRBV9

CDR3: CASSGGQGYTGELFF
V: TRBV9

CDR3: CASSVAGGPVDEQFF
V: TRBV9

CDR3: CAWSGRGQGPQAF
V: TRBV30

CDR3: CASRDPGTGGYEQYF
V: TRBV6-6

CDR3: CASSFGQSMPLHF
V: TRBV18

CDR3: CAIQVLSGNTIYF
V: TRBV7-9

CDR3: CASGLGGELFF
V: TRBV2

CDR3: CASSYGTSSPQETQYF
V: TRBV6-5

CDR3: CASSWTSGGTRTQYF
V: TRBV7-2

CDR3: CASLQGATYEQYF
V: TRBV10-2

CDR3: CASSIPPSRGGYTF
V: TRBV19